This entry lists 7 T cell receptor beta chains sequenced from one sample in a study of shared clonotypes between healthy human individuals. Here immunoSEQ multiplex PCR was the method, and the copy in TCRdb shows in-frame clones only, minus some. The table lists some 2 million clones, about 95% of them singletons. In the naive CD8 group, cells lacked CD45RO and were positively selected for CCR7, so terminally differentiated effector memory CD45RA+ cells were left out. Specimen: naive CD8+ T cells sorted from blood. The receptors originated from a man aged 18-30 years in good health.

V usage is TRBV27 and J usage is TRBJ2-7; TRBD1 matches at 8 bases. Per the germline V gene, CDR1 is MNHEY and CDR2 is SMNVEV (reference sequence). The trim removed 2 bases at V and 0 bases at J, leaving 6 bases unmatched. This CDR3 spans 16 amino acids. Here the CDR3 DNA reads TGTGCCAGCAGTTTAGGACAGGGTTCCCCCTCCTACGAGCAGTACTTC. It yields the protein CASSLGQGSPSYEQYF.

This sequence joins TRBV6-1 and TRBJ1-4, with D uncertain. The V gene lost 2 bases and the J gene lost 4 bases, with 11 bases spanning the gap. The CDR3 loop spans 15 amino acids. Germline lookup yields CDR1 MNHNS and CDR2 SASEGT. DNA for the CDR3: TGTGCCAGCAGTGAATTTGGGAATCTTAATGAAAAACTGTTTTTT. Translation gives CASSEFGNLNEKLFF.

This chain uses TRBV30 with TRBJ1-3; D may be TRBD1 (5 bases). The CDR3 loop spans 14 amino acids. The V and J ends lost 4 bases and 2 bases respectively, with 12 bases between them. Germline assignment: CDR1 GTSNPN and CDR2 SVGIG (reference sequence). In DNA form, the CDR3 reads TGTGCCTGGACGGCCGGGGGAACTGGAAACACCATATATTTT. It codes for CAWTAGGTGNTIYF.

This chain joins TRBV7-6 and TRBJ1-2; no definite D call. The V end lost 2 bases, the J end lost 4 bases, and 8 bases lay between the germline ends. The CDR3 loop spans 13 amino acids. Per germline, CDR1 SGHVS and CDR2 FNYEAQ. The DNA of the CDR3 is TGTGCCAGCAGCTTATCGGCAGTCTATGGCTACACCTTC. Its protein is CASSLSAVYGYTF.

This sequence joins TRBV27 and TRBJ1-5; D gene unclear. With 5 bases removed from V and 3 bases from J, the gap between germline ends came to 14 bases. Germline assignment: CDR1 MNHEY and CDR2 SMNVEV (reference sequence). The CDR3 has 15 residues. The CDR3 is CASSPLLGPNQPQHF. The CDR3 bases are TGTGCCAGCAGTCCCCTACTTGGACCCAATCAGCCCCAGCATTTT.

The genes are TRBV5-6 and TRBJ2-7, with D perhaps TRBD1 or TRBD2 (5 bases each). The CDR3 is 15 amino acids. Trimming stripped 5 bases from V and 5 bases from J, with 20 bases between. Per germline, CDR1 SGHDT and CDR2 YYEEEE. The CDR3 region is CASSYTPGPRDEQYF. The CDR3 DNA reads TGTGCCAGCAGTTACACACCGGGGCCACGGGACGAGCAGTACTTC.

The J gene is TRBJ2-7, the V gene TRBV9, with 9 bases fitting TRBD1. V was clipped by 3 bases and J by 6 bases; unmatched bases: 7. Germline V gives CDR1 SGDLS, CDR2 YYNGEE. This CDR3 region has 14 residues. The CDR3 DNA reads TGTGCCAGCAGCGGGGGGACAGGGACTCTCGAGCAGTACTTC. Its translation is CASSGGTGTLEQYF.